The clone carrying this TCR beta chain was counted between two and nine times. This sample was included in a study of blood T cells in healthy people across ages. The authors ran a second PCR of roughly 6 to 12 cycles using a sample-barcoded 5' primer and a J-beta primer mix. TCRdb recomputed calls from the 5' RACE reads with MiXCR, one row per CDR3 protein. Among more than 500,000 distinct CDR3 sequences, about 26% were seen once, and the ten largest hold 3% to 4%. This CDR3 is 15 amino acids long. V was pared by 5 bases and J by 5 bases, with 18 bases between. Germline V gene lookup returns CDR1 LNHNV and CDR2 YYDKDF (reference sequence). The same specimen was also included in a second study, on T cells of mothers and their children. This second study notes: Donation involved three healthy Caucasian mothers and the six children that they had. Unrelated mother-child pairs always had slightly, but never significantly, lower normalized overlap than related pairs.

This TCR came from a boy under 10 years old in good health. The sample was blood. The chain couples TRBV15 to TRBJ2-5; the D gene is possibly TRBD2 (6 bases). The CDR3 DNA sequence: TGTGCCACCAGCTCGCGGCTCAGCCGGGGGGAGACCCAGTACTTC. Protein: CATSSRLSRGETQYF.